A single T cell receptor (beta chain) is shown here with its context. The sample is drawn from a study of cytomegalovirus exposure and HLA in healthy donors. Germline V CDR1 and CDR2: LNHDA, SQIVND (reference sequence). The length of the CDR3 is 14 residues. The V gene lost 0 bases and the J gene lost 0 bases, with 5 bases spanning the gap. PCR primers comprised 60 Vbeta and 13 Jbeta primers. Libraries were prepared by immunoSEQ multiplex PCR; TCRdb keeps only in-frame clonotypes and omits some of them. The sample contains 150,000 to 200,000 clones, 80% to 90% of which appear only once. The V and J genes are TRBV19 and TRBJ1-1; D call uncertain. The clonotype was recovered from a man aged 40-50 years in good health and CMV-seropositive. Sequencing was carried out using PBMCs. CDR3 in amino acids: CASSIDAVNTEAFF. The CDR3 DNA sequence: TGTGCCAGTAGTATAGATGCGGTGAACACTGAAGCTTTCTTT.